This entry is about one T cell receptor beta chain. Its antigen is still unknown. Trimming took off 0 bases at V and 2 bases at J, with 20 bases between the two ends. The CDR3 covers 18 residues. Germline values: CDR1 SQVTM, CDR2 ANQGSEA. The data derive from a study of cytomegalovirus exposure and HLA in healthy donors. The PCR had 60 Vbeta and 13 Jbeta primers. Profiling relied on immunoSEQ multiplex PCR, and the TCRdb table lists in-frame clones only, not all of them. The sample yields roughly 150,000 clones, 75% to 90% seen once. Overall study results and limits: Accurate prediction of HLA-A and HLA-B alleles (for most subjects) was reportedly achieved from TCR beta sequences. Excluded were some V segments that proved indistinguishable, including TRBV6-2 and TRBV6-3.

V usage is TRBV29-1 and J usage is TRBJ1-5, with D possibly TRBD1 on 5 matching bases. The specimen was PBMCs. This TCR was recovered from a boy younger than 10 in good health and CMV-seronegative. The CDR3 spells CSVEDRWQGVVRNQPQHF. CDR3 nucleotides: TGCAGCGTTGAAGATCGGTGGCAGGGCGTGGTACGCAATCAGCCCCAGCATTTT. The full variable domain, rest sourced from reference TRBV29-1 and TRBJ1-5, is SAVISQKPSRDICQRGTSLTIQCQVDSQVTMMFWYRQQPGQSLTLIATANQGSEATYESGFVIDKFPISRPNLTFSTLTVSNMSPEDSSIYLCSVEDRWQGVVRNQPQHFGDGTRLSIL.